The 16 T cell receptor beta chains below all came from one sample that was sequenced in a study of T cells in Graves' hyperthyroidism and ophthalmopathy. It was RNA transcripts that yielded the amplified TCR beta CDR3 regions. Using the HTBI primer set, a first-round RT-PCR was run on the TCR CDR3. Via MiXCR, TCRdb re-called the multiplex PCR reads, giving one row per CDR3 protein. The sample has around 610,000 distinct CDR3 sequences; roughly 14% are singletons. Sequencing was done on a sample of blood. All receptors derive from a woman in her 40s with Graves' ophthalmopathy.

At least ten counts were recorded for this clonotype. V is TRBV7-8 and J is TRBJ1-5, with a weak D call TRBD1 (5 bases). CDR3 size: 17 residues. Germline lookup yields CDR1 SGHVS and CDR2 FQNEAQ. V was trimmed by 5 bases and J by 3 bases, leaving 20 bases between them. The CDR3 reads CASSPSGGGIDNQPQHF. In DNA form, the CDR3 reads TGTGCCAGCAGCCCTAGTGGGGGGGGAATTGACAATCAGCCCCAGCATTTT. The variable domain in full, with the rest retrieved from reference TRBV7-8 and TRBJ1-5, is GAGVSQSPRYKVAKRGQDVALRCDPISGHVSLFWYQQALGQGPEFLTYFQNEAQLDKSGLPSDRFFAERPEGSVSTLKIQRTQQEDSAVYLCASSPSGGGIDNQPQHFGDGTRLSIL.

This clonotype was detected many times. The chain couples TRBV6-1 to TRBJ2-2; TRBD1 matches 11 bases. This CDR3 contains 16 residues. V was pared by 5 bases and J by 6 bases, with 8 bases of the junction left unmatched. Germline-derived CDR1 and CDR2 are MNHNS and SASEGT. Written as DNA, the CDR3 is TGTGCCAGCAGTCAACCGGGACAGGGGGTCTCCGGGGAGCTGTTTTTT. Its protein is CASSQPGQGVSGELFF.

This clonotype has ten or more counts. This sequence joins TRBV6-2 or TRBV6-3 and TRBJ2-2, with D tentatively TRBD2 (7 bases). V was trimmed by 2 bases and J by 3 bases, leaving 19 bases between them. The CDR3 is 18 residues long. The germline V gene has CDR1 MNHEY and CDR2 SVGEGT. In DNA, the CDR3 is TGTGCCAGCAGTTACCCCTGGGGGCGGGAGATTTACACCGGGGAGCTGTTTTTT. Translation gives CASSYPWGREIYTGELFF.

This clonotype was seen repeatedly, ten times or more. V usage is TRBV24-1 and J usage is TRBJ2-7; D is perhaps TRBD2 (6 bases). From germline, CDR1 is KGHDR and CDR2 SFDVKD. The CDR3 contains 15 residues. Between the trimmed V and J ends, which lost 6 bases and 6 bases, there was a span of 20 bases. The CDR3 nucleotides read TGTGCCACCAGTTTGTCCGGGACTTCATTGGCCGAGCAGTACTTC. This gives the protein CATSLSGTSLAEQYF.

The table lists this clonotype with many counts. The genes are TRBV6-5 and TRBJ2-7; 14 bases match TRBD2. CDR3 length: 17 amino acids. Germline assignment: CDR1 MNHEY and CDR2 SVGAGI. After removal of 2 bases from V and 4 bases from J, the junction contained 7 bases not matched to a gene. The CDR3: CASSYRGLAGERYEQYF. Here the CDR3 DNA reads TGTGCCAGCAGTTACCGGGGACTAGCGGGAGAAAGGTACGAGCAGTACTTC.

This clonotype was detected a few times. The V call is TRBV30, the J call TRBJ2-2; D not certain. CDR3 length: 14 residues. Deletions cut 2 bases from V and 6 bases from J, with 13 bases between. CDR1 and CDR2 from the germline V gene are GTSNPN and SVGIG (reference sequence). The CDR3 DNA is TGTGCCTGGAGTAGGATTAGTTGGGCCGGGGAGCTGTTTTTT. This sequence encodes CAWSRISWAGELFF.

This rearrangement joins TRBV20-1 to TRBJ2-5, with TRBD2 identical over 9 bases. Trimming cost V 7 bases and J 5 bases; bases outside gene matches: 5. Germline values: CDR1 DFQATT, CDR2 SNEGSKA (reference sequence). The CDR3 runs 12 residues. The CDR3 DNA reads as TGCAGTGGTTTAGCGGGAGTGGAGACCCAGTACTTC. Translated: CSGLAGVETQYF.

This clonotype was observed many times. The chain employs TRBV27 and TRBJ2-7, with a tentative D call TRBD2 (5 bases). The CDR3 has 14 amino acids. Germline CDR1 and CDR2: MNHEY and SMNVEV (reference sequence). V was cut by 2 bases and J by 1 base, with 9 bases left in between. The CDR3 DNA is TGTGCCAGCAGTTTAAAGGGAGATTCCTACGAGCAGTACTTC. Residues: CASSLKGDSYEQYF.

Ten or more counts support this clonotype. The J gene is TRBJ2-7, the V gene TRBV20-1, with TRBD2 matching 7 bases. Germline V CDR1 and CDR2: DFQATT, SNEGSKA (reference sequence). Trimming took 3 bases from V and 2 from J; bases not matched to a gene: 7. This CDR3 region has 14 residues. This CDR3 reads CSASQGREPYEQYF. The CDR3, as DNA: TGCAGTGCTAGTCAAGGGCGGGAGCCCTACGAGCAGTACTTC.

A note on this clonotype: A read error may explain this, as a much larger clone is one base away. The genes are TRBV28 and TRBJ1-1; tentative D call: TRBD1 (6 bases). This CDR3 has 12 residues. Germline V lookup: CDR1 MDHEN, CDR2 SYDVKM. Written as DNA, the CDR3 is TGTACCAGCAGTTTATGGAGGGGGGAGGCTTTCTTT. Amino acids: CTSSLWRGEAFF.

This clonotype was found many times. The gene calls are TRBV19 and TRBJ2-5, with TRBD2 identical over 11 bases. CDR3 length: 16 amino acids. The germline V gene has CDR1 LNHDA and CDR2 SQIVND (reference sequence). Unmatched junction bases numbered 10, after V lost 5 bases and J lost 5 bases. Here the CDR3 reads CASSDLAGGARETQYF. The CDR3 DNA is TGTGCCAGTAGTGATCTAGCGGGAGGCGCCCGGGAGACCCAGTACTTC.

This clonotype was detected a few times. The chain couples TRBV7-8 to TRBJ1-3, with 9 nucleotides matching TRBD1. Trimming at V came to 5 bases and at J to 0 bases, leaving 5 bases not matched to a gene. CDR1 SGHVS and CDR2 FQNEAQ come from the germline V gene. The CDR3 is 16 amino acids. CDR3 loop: CASSVQTGGSGNTIYF. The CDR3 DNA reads TGTGCCAGCAGCGTACAGACAGGGGGCTCTGGAAACACCATATATTTT.

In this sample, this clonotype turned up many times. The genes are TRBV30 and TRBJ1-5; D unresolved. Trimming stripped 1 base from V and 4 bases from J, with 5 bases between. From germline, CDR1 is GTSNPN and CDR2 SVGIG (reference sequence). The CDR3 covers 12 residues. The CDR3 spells CAWSDGNQPQHF. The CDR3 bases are TGTGCCTGGAGTGACGGGAATCAGCCCCAGCATTTT.

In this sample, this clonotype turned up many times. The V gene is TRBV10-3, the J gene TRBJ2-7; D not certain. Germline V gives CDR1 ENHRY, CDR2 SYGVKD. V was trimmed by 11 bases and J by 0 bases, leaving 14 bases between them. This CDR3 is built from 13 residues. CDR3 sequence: CAVNPGSSYEQYF. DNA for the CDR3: TGTGCCGTTAACCCCGGTAGCTCCTACGAGCAGTACTTC.

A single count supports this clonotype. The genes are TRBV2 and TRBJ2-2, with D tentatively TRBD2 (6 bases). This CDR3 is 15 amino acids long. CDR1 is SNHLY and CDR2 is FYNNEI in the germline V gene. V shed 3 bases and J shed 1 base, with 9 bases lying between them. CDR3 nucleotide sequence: TGTGCCAGCAGTGACCAGCGGGTGAACACCGGGGAGCTGTTTTTT. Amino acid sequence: CASSDQRVNTGELFF.

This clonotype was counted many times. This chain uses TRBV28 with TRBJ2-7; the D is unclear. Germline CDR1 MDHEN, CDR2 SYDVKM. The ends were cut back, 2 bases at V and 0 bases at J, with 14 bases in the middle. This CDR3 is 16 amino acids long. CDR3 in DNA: TGTGCCAGCAGTTTACCACCGGGCTACTACTCCTACGAGCAGTACTTC. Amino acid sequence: CASSLPPGYYSYEQYF.